This record looks at one T cell receptor beta chain sequence and its context. Its specificity is unknown. This specimen belongs to a study of OX40 agonist ivuxolimab in advanced cancers. Across the study: Mean age approximately 66 years, range about 23 to 79; roughly 80% male.

Germline CDR1 MNHEY, CDR2 SVGAGI. The CDR3 contains 16 residues. The ends lost 0 bases at V and 3 bases at J; junction bases unmatched: 4. Overall study results and limits: CD4+ T cells averaged fewer expanded clones than CD8+ T cells.

Produced via immunoSEQ multiplex PCR; TCRdb's table is partial and in-frame only. In the table there are fewer than 90,000 clones, over 75% of which are singletons. The sequence was obtained from an adult with an advanced solid tumor such as melanoma, head and neck, liver or kidney cancer. The source material was CD4+ or CD8+ T cells sorted from blood, sampled in a trial of the OX40 agonist ivuxolimab. The rearrangement uses TRBV6-5 and TRBJ2-1; 8 bases are a match to TRBD2. CDR3 coding DNA: TGTGCCAGCAGTTACTCTGCGGGGGGCCTCTACAATGAGCAGTTCTTC. This codes for CASSYSAGGLYNEQFF.